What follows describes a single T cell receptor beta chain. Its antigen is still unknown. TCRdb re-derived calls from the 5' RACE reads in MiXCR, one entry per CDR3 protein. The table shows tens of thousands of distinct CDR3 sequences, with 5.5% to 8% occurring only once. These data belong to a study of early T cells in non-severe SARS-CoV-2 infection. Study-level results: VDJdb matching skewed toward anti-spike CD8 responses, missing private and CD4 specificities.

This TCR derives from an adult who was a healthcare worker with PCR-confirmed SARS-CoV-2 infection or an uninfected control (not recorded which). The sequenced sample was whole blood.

CDR3 DNA: TGCAGTGCTAGGAGTTCGTACTCCGGCTGGATCGGGGAGCTGTTTTTT. Translated: CSARSSYSGWIGELFF. The chain joins TRBV20-1 to TRBJ2-2; D is uncertain. The germline V gene encodes CDR1 DFQATT and CDR2 SNEGSKA (reference sequence). The CDR3 loop spans 16 amino acids. With 3 bases removed from V and 7 bases from J, the gap between germline ends came to 21 bases.